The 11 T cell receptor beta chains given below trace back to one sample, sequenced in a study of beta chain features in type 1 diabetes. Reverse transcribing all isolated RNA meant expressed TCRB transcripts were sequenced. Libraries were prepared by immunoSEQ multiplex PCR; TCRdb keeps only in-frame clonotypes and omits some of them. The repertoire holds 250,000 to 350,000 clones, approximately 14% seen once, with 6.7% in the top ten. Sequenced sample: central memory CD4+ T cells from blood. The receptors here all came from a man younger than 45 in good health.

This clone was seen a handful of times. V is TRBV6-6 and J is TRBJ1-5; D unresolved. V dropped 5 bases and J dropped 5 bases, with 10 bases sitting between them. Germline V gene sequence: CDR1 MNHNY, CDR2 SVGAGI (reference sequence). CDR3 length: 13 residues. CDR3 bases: TGTGCCAGCAGTCCCGGGAAAGATCAGCCCCAGCATTTT. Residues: CASSPGKDQPQHF.

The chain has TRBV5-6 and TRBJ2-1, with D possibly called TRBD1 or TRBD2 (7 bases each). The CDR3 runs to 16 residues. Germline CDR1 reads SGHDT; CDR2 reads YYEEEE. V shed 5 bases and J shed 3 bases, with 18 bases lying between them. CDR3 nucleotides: TGTGCCAGCAGGGGAGGGGACAGCCTATTCTACAATGAGCAGTTCTTC. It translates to CASRGGDSLFYNEQFF.

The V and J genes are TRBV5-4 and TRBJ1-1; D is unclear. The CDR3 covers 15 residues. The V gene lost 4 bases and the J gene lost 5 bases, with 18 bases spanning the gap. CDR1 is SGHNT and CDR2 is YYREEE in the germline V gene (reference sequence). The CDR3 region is CASSRILVSSTEAFF. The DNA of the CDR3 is TGTGCCAGCAGCCGCATCCTCGTGAGTTCAACTGAAGCTTTCTTT.

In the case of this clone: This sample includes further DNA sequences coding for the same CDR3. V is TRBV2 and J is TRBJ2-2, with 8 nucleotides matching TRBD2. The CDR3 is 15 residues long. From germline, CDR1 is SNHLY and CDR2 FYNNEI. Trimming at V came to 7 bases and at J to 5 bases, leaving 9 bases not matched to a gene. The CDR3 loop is CASNLAGRGTGELFF. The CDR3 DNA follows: TGTGCCAGCAACCTAGCGGGCCGTGGGACCGGGGAGCTGTTTTTT.

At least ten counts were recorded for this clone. The CDR3 nucleotides read TGTGCCAGCAGCCGACCGCGACAGGGATATTCGGATACGCAGTATTTT. Translating gives CASSRPRQGYSDTQYF. This chain links TRBV7-2 with TRBJ2-3, with 7 bases fitting TRBD1. Germline V gene lookup returns CDR1 SGHTA and CDR2 FQGNSA. This CDR3 has 16 residues. Trimming removed 5 bases from V and 6 bases from J; junction bases left unmatched: 14.

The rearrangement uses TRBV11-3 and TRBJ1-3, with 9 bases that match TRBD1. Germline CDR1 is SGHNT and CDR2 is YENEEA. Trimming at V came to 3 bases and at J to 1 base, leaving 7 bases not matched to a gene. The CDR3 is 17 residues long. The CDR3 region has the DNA TGTGCCAGCAGCTTTGCCCCGACAGGGGGGTCTGGAAACACCATATATTTT. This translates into CASSFAPTGGSGNTIYF.

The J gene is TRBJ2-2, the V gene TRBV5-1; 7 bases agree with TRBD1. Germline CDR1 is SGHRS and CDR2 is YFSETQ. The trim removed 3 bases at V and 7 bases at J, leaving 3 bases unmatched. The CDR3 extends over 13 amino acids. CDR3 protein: CASSSTGLGELFF. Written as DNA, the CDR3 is TGCGCCAGCAGCTCGACAGGGCTCGGGGAGCTGTTTTTT.

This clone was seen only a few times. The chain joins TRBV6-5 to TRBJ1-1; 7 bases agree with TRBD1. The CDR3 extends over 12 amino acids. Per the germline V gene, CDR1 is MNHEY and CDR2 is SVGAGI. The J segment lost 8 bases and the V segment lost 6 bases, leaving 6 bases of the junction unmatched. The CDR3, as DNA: TGTGCCAGCAGGTACAGGGGTTCCGAAGCTTTCTTT. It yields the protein CASRYRGSEAFF.

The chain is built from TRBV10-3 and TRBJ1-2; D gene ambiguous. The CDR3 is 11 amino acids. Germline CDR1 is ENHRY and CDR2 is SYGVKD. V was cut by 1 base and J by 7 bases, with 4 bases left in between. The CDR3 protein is CAISELGGYTF. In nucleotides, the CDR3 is TGTGCCATCAGTGAGTTGGGTGGCTACACCTTC.

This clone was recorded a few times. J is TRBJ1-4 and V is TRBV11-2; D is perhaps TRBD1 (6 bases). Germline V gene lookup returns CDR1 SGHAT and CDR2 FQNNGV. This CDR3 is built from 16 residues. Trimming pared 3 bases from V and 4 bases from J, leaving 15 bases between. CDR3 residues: CASSLMVGQLNEKLFF. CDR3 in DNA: TGTGCCAGCAGCTTGATGGTTGGACAGCTTAATGAAAAACTGTTTTTT.

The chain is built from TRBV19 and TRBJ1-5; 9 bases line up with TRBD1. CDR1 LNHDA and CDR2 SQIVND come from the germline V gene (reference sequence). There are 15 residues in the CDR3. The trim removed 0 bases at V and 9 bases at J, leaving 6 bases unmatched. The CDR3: CASSIEGQGSRPQHF. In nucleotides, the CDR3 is TGTGCCAGTAGTATAGAGGGACAGGGTAGTAGGCCCCAGCATTTT.